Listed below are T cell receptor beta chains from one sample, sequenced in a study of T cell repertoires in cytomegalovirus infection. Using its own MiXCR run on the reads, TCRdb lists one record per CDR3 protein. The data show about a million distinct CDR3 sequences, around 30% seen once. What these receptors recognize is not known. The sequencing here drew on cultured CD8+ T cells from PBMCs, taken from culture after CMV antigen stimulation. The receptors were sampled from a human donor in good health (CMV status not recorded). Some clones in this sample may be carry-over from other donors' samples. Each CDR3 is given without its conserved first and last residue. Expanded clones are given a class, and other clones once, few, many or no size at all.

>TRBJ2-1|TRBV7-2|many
ASSSGQGVDEQF
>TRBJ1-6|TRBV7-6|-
ASSLDFSYNSPLH
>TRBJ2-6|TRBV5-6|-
ASPPPGEKVSGANVLT
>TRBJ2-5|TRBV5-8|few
ASNDSPAKTQY
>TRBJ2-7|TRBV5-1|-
ASSLASIGTTYEQY
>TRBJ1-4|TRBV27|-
ASSSYWATNEKLF
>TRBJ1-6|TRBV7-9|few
ASSPRGANSPLH
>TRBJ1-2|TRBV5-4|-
ASSPDRGTGGYT
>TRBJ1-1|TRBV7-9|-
ASSSNDPGKAF
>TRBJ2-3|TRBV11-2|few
ASSFLPLVAVSTDTQY